This TCR beta chain appears in the sequencing data of a study of cytomegalovirus exposure and HLA in healthy donors. Study-wide findings and caveats: Presence/absence results assume similar sequencing depth per donor, which may not hold. Donors belonging to an Asian-associated ancestry cluster reportedly showed fewer N-insertions in productive TCRs than the 666-donor mean, according to what a later analysis found.

The CDR3 runs to 17 residues. V gave up 3 bases and J gave up 4 bases, with 22 bases separating them. Germline values: CDR1 GTSNPN, CDR2 SVGIG (reference sequence). The PCR used 60 Vbeta and 13 Jbeta primers. The data were produced by immunoSEQ multiplex PCR, yet TCRdb's version contains in-frame clones alone and is incomplete. Recorded for this sample: 150,000 to 200,000 clones. Turning to this clone: Its target is unknown.

The sequenced material came from PBMCs. This chain connects TRBV30 to TRBJ2-1, with D possibly being TRBD2 (6 bases). The source is a woman between 18 and 30 years old in good health and CMV-seropositive. The CDR3, as DNA: TGTGCCTGGAGGAGGGTTTACCGGGACTCCGTTTACAATGAGCAGTTCTTC. Translating gives CAWRRVYRDSVYNEQFF. Complete variable domain (other parts from reference TRBV30 and TRBJ2-1): SQTIHQWPATLVQPVGSPLSLECTVEGTSNPNLYWYRQAAGRGLQLLFYSVGIGQISSEVPQNLSASRPQDRQFILSSKKLLLSDSGFYLCAWRRVYRDSVYNEQFFGPGTRLTVL.